This T cell receptor beta chain derives from a study of control samples from healthy donors and cancer patients (dated by TCRdb to 2019 to 2021). As concerns this clone: The antigen it binds to is not known. Base qualities were left out, and no much larger clone turns up one base away.

In the germline V gene, CDR1 corresponds to SGHAT and CDR2 to FQNNGV. Compared with germline, V lacks 5 bases and J lacks 4 bases; bases without a gene match: 3. Spanning cysteine to phenylalanine, the CDR3 consists of 13 amino acids. Kept here is only the CDR3 DNA, which spans 39 bases and is read in frame from base 1. The receptor library was made with the immunoSEQ multiplex PCR assay. TCRdb took over this immuneACCESS table, retaining in-frame rearrangements with V and J assigned. Such tables are incomplete; in checked studies, under half of the missing clones stem from an unresolved V gene, and the remainder is unexplained. This sample is represented by fewer than 200,000 clones; 85% to 95% of them were singletons. The ten top clones hold 1.1% to 1.5% of the sample.

The chain is encoded by TRBV11-2 joined to TRBJ1-2, and TRBD1 matches 8 of the central bases. The receptor was isolated from a man aged 30 to 39 in good health. Source material: blood. CDR3 region: CASSLTGAYGYTF. The bases are TGTGCCAGCAGCCTGACAGGGGCCTATGGCTACACCTTC. Here the CDR3 is joined to the reference TRBV11-2 and TRBJ1-2 genes, and the full variable domain is: EAGVAQSPRYKIIEKRQSVAFWCNPISGHATLYWYQQILGQGPKLLIQFQNNGVVDDSQLPKDRFSAERLKGVDSTLKIQPAKLEDSAVYLCASSLTGAYGYTFGSGTRLTVV.